Sequencing of this T cell receptor (beta chain) was carried out in a study of siplizumab effects on memory and regulatory T cells. The wider study: The authors ran mixed lymphocyte reactions in pairs, with siplizumab at around 0.9 ug/mL or without drug.

Germline V CDR1 and CDR2: MGHRA, YSYEKL. This CDR3 region has 14 residues. Between the trimmed V and J ends, which lost 4 bases and 12 bases, there was a span of 22 bases. This table comes from immunoSEQ multiplex PCR, and its TCRdb copy is limited to in-frame clones, with some not included. The sample consists of more than 5,000 clones, roughly 53% of them appearing once. The mixed lymphocyte reaction cells were cocultured at 37°C for about six days. This clone is judged medium-sized. Its antigen is unidentified. The sequencing sample was made of CFSE-low (dividing) CD8+ T cells sorted from an allogeneic mixed lymphocyte reaction. V and J are TRBV4-1 and TRBJ2-7; possibly TRBD2 for D (6 bases). The TCR comes from a human donor in good health; the cells came from an allogeneic mixed lymphocyte reaction. Some clones in this sample may be carry-over from other donors' samples. CDR3 loop: CASSPSDSGLLRYF. For the CDR3, the DNA is TGCGCCAGCAGCCCCAGCGATAGCGGCCTCCTTCGGTACTTC.